This TCR beta chain was captured by sequencing in a study of early T cells in non-severe SARS-CoV-2 infection. Turning to the study itself: With bulk RNA from unsorted whole blood as input, sequencing yielded unpaired chains.

The CDR3 extends over 20 amino acids. V lost 3 bases, J lost 4 bases, and 14 bases stayed unmatched. The germline CDR1 and CDR2 sequences are KGHDR and SFDVKD. Study results and caveats: Matching against VDJdb likely underestimated virus-specific expansions, favoring anti-spike CD8.

This clonotype was seen a few times. As yet, its antigen is unknown. Unique molecular identifier tags were affixed to discrete cDNA molecules. TCRdb passed the 5' RACE reads through MiXCR, listing each CDR3 protein once. Of 110,000 or so distinct CDR3 sequences in the sample, around an eighth were seen once. The chain carries TRBV24-1 and TRBJ2-2; 12 nucleotides align to TRBD1. The source is an adult who was a healthcare worker with PCR-confirmed SARS-CoV-2 infection or an uninfected control (not recorded which). The material sequenced was whole blood. The CDR3 bases are TGTGCCACCAGTGATCCGCCCGGGACAGGGGGCCGTGCGTCCACCGGGGAGCTGTTTTTT. This sequence encodes CATSDPPGTGGRASTGELFF.